The 5 T cell receptor beta chains listed next were all sequenced from one sample in a study of OX40 agonist ivuxolimab in advanced cancers. Some clones are missing from TCRdb's copy, which holds only in-frame ones; the method was immunoSEQ multiplex PCR. The table includes some 59,000 clones, around 90% detected once. The material was CD4+ or CD8+ T cells sorted from blood, obtained in a trial of the OX40 agonist ivuxolimab. These receptors all stem from an adult with an advanced solid tumor such as melanoma, head and neck, liver or kidney cancer.

This chain joins TRBV18 and TRBJ1-1, with TRBD1 identical over 8 bases. Looked up from germline, CDR1 is KGHSH and CDR2 is LQKENI. The CDR3 is made up of 16 amino acids. The ends lost 4 bases at V and 2 bases at J; junction bases unmatched: 9. This CDR3 reads CASSHEAGTGNTEAFF. The CDR3 coding sequence is TGTGCCAGCTCACACGAAGCCGGGACAGGCAACACTGAAGCTTTCTTT.

This chain links TRBV7-3 with TRBJ2-7; TRBD1 or TRBD2 may be the D gene (7 bases each). Germline lookup yields CDR1 SGHTA and CDR2 FQGTGA. The V gene lost 5 bases and the J gene lost 5 bases, with 19 bases spanning the gap. The CDR3 consists of 15 residues. CDR3 amino acids: CASSPGGGSFDEQYF. Here the CDR3 DNA reads TGTGCCAGCAGCCCAGGGGGAGGGTCATTCGACGAGCAGTACTTC.

The rearrangement joins TRBV9 to TRBJ1-2; perhaps TRBD1 as D (5 bases). The germline V and J ends were trimmed by 4 bases and 8 bases, with 15 bases remaining between them. The CDR3 loop spans 13 amino acids. Germline V lookup: CDR1 SGDLS, CDR2 YYNGEE. The CDR3 DNA sequence: TGTGCCAGCAGCTATACCCCAGGGAGAGGCTACACCTTC. Its protein is CASSYTPGRGYTF.

V is TRBV2 and J is TRBJ2-7, with D possibly matching TRBD2 (7 bases). The V end was cut by 3 bases, the J end by 8 bases, with 20 bases between. The CDR3 runs to 15 residues. Per the germline V gene, CDR1 is SNHLY and CDR2 is FYNNEI. As DNA, the CDR3 is TGTGCCAGCAGTGACAGCGCGGGGGCGACAACGAAGCAGTACTTC. Amino acid sequence: CASSDSAGATTKQYF.

CDR3 amino acids: CAWSVFGALTDTQYF. CDR3 DNA sequence: TGTGCCTGGAGTGTTTTTGGGGCGCTCACAGATACGCAGTATTTT. The V call is TRBV30, the J call TRBJ2-3; tentatively, D is TRBD1 (5 bases). The CDR3 runs to 15 residues. CDR1 GTSNPN and CDR2 SVGIG come from the germline V gene (reference sequence). V gave up 0 bases and J gave up 2 bases, with 12 bases separating them.